These 21 T cell receptor beta chains were sequenced from one sample in a study of regulatory T cells in long-lasting Graves disease. The time point here: newly diagnosed GD, antithyroid drugs for less than 3 months. PBMCs provided the RNA from which the TCR library was made. Construction of TCR beta libraries relied on iRepertoire HTBI primers and on Arm-PCR targeting CDR3 regions. TCRdb re-called the multiplex PCR reads through MiXCR, storing one row per CDR3 protein. The sample holds about 310,000 distinct CDR3 sequences; 18% are singletons and the top ten take 35% to 45%. Sequencing used peripheral blood mononuclear cells (PBMCs), obtained at new diagnosis, from a patient treated with antithyroid drugs. The receptors here all came from a female donor with Graves disease.

This clonotype was recorded at least ten times. The rearrangement uses TRBV7-9 and TRBJ1-3; TRBD1 might be the D (6 bases). The CDR3 contains 15 residues. Trimming left V 7 bases short and J 0 bases short, with 13 bases between. The germline V gene encodes CDR1 SEHNR and CDR2 FQNEAQ (reference sequence). The CDR3 DNA is TGTGCCAGCACCTCCGGGGGCCTCTCTGGAAACACCATATATTTT. Residues: CASTSGGLSGNTIYF.

This clonotype was seen a single time. A single base separates this from a much larger clone, so it may be a read error. The chain has TRBV12-3 or TRBV12-4 and TRBJ2-5, with 7 bases aligning to TRBD1. The length of the CDR3 is 14 residues. V was pared by 8 bases and J by 11 bases, with 17 bases of the junction left unmatched. The CDR3 nucleotides are TGTGCCAGCGGCATCACAGGGGAAGTGAGAGAGCAGTACTTC. Amino acid sequence: CASGITGEVREQYF.

The table lists this clonotype with many counts. J is TRBJ1-1 and V is TRBV30; D is uncertain. Trimming pared 6 bases from V and 4 bases from J, leaving 12 bases between. The CDR3 has 12 residues. Per germline, CDR1 GTSNPN and CDR2 SVGIG (reference sequence). The CDR3 is CACNTGVTEAFF. The CDR3 nucleotides read TGTGCCTGCAATACGGGTGTCACTGAAGCTTTCTTT.

This clonotype was seen many times. V gene TRBV14 combines with J gene TRBJ2-1; 13 bases map to TRBD2. V lost 3 bases to trimming and J lost 6 bases; unmatched junction nucleotides: 2. Germline V lookup: CDR1 SGHDN, CDR2 FVKESK. The CDR3 sequence is 15 residues long. CDR3 residues: CASSHGTSGTNEQFF. The DNA of the CDR3 is TGTGCCAGCAGCCACGGGACTAGCGGGACCAATGAGCAGTTCTTC.

At least ten counts were recorded for this clonotype. The rearrangement joins TRBV28 to TRBJ2-7; D perhaps matches TRBD2 (6 bases). Trimming removed 7 bases at V and 0 bases at J, with 16 bases between. The CDR3 spans 15 residues. Germline CDR1 and CDR2: MDHEN and SYDVKM. The CDR3 protein is CASTLRGGPSYEQYF. The CDR3 bases are TGTGCCAGCACTCTCCGGGGAGGCCCCTCCTACGAGCAGTACTTC. The full variable domain, with the rest looked up from reference TRBV28 and TRBJ2-7, is DVKVTQSSRYLVKRTGEKVFLECVQDMDHENMFWYRQDPGLGLRLIYFSYDVKMKEKGDIPEGYSVSREKKERFSLILESASTNQTSMYLCASTLRGGPSYEQYFGPGTRLTVT.

In its sample, this clonotype was seen many times. The chain is built from TRBV20-1 and TRBJ2-5; D unclear. V was clipped by 4 bases and J by 2 bases, with 14 bases between them. CDR3 size: 14 residues. CDR1 and CDR2 from the germline V gene are DFQATT and SNEGSKA (reference sequence). The CDR3 nucleotides read TGCAGTGCTACCGAGACGGGCCAGCAAGAGACCCAGTACTTC. Encoded protein: CSATETGQQETQYF.

This clonotype was observed at least ten times. One end of the junction does not line up with germline, which may come from a read error. This chain links TRBV28 with TRBJ1-4; D call uncertain. CDR3 length equals 13 residues. The germline CDR1 and CDR2 sequences are MDHEN and SYDVKM. The CDR3 spells CASRTEADEKLFF. CDR3 DNA: TGTGCCAGCAGAACAGAGGCCGATGAGAAACTGTTTTTT. The variable domain in full, completed from reference TRBV28 and TRBJ1-4, reads DVKVTQSSRYLVKRTGEKVFLECVQDMDHENMFWYRQDPGLGLRLIYFSYDVKMKEKGDIPEGYSVSREKKERFSLILESASTNQTSMYLCASRTEADEKLFFGSGTQLSVL.

This clonotype has a handful of counts. The rearrangement links TRBV9 to TRBJ2-7, with 7 bases matching TRBD1. Germline V gene lookup returns CDR1 SGDLS and CDR2 YYNGEE. The V gene end was trimmed by 3 bases and the J gene end by 4 bases; junction bases not matched to a gene: 10. The CDR3 contains 15 residues. The CDR3 loop is CASSASLGGLYEQYF. DNA for the CDR3: TGTGCCAGCAGCGCCTCCCTAGGGGGCCTTTACGAGCAGTACTTC.

This clonotype was seen ten or more times. V and J are TRBV18 and TRBJ2-7; D unclear. The CDR3 runs to 12 residues. Germline CDR1 KGHSH, CDR2 LQKENI. The V gene lost 5 bases and the J gene lost 3 bases, with 8 bases spanning the gap. The CDR3: CASSADLYEQYF. Written as DNA, the CDR3 is TGTGCCAGCTCAGCGGACCTCTACGAGCAGTACTTC.

The table lists this clonotype with many counts. The chain employs TRBV30 and TRBJ2-1; a weak D match, TRBD2 (7 bases). Trimming stripped 2 bases from V and 6 bases from J, with 14 bases between. CDR3 length equals 14 residues. Germline V gene lookup returns CDR1 GTSNPN and CDR2 SVGIG (reference sequence). CDR3 loop: CAWSRERGGNEQFF. CDR3 sequence (DNA): TGTGCCTGGAGTAGGGAGAGGGGGGGCAATGAGCAGTTCTTC.

This clonotype was seen at least ten times. V gene TRBV2 combines with J gene TRBJ2-5; D gene uncertain. The CDR3 has 13 amino acids. Germline V CDR1 and CDR2: SNHLY, FYNNEI. V lost 5 bases to trimming and J lost 0 bases, with 7 bases between them. The CDR3 reads CASSTTYQETQYF. The CDR3 nucleotides read TGTGCCAGCAGTACTACGTACCAAGAGACCCAGTACTTC.

The sample holds many counts of this clonotype. The chain employs TRBV29-1 and TRBJ2-1; 9 bases fit TRBD1. The CDR3 totals 15 residues. CDR1 is SQVTM and CDR2 is ANQGSEA in the germline V gene. The V segment lost 3 bases and the J segment 9 bases; nucleotides outside the gene matches: 12. CDR3 protein: CSVEGGGTGLGEQFF. CDR3 DNA: TGCAGCGTTGAGGGGGGAGGGACAGGGCTTGGTGAGCAGTTCTTC.

This clonotype was detected many times. V is TRBV2 and J is TRBJ1-6; D is perhaps TRBD1 (6 bases). The CDR3 consists of 15 residues. Germline V gene data show CDR1 as SNHLY and CDR2 as FYNNEI. Trimming pared 4 bases from V and 6 bases from J, leaving 13 bases between. CDR3 loop: CASSGRGGGNSPLHF. The CDR3 coding sequence is TGTGCCAGCAGTGGGCGCGGGGGCGGTAATTCACCCCTCCACTTT.

This clonotype was detected ten times or more. This chain joins TRBV28 and TRBJ2-7; TRBD1 matches 9 bases. CDR3 length: 15 residues. From germline, CDR1 is MDHEN and CDR2 SYDVKM. The V segment lost 5 bases and the J segment 2 bases; nucleotides outside the gene matches: 7. For the CDR3, the DNA is TGTGCCAGCAGTCGAAAACAGGGGGCGGCCTACGAGCAGTACTTC. It yields the protein CASSRKQGAAYEQYF.

There are a few counts of this clonotype. The CDR3 is CASSDPTVPETQYF. The CDR3 bases are TGCGCCAGCAGTGACCCCACTGTCCCAGAGACCCAGTACTTC. This sequence joins TRBV10-1 and TRBJ2-5; D not certain. With 3 bases removed from V and 4 bases from J, the gap between germline ends came to 12 bases. The CDR3 loop spans 14 amino acids. CDR1 and CDR2 (germline): WNHNN, SYGVQD (reference sequence).

This clonotype was recorded at least ten times. This chain joins TRBV18 and TRBJ2-5; D is perhaps TRBD2 (6 bases). Germline-derived CDR1 and CDR2 are KGHSH and LQKENI. Trimming removed 2 bases from V and 5 bases from J, with 9 bases in between. CDR3 length: 13 residues. The CDR3 reads CASSPRRDETQYF. The CDR3 nucleotides read TGTGCCAGCTCACCAAGGAGGGACGAGACCCAGTACTTC.

In its sample, this clonotype was seen many times. This chain joins TRBV7-9 and TRBJ2-7; 8 bases map to TRBD1. CDR1 is SEHNR and CDR2 is FQNEAQ in the germline V gene (reference sequence). The CDR3 totals 15 residues. The J segment lost 7 bases and the V segment lost 4 bases, leaving 12 bases of the junction unmatched. The CDR3: CASSSTPGQVGEQYF. In nucleotides, the CDR3 is TGTGCCAGCAGCTCAACACCGGGACAGGTTGGAGAGCAGTACTTC. The full variable domain, with the rest looked up from reference TRBV7-9 and TRBJ2-7, is DTGVSQNPRHKITKRGQNVTFRCDPISEHNRLYWYRQTLGQGPEFLTYFQNEAQLEKSRLLSDRFSAERPKGSFSTLEIQRTEQGDSAMYLCASSSTPGQVGEQYFGPGTRLTVT.

This clonotype occurred many times. This rearrangement joins TRBV7-9 to TRBJ2-7; D possibly corresponds to TRBD1 (6 bases). Trimming removed 4 bases from V and 4 bases from J, with 14 bases in between. In germline, CDR1 is SEHNR, CDR2 FQNEAQ (reference sequence). This CDR3 comprises 14 residues. DNA of the CDR3: TGTGCCAGCAGCTCGACGACAGGACAGTACGAGCAGTACTTC. This translates into CASSSTTGQYEQYF. Using reference TRBV7-9 and TRBJ2-7 for the parts outside the CDR3, the full variable domain is DTGVSQNPRHKITKRGQNVTFRCDPISEHNRLYWYRQTLGQGPEFLTYFQNEAQLEKSRLLSDRFSAERPKGSFSTLEIQRTEQGDSAMYLCASSSTTGQYEQYFGPGTRLTVT.

The chain joins TRBV20-1 to TRBJ2-1; D possibly corresponds to TRBD2 (6 bases). Trimming took 3 bases from V and 0 from J, leaving 15 bases between them. Germline values: CDR1 DFQATT, CDR2 SNEGSKA (reference sequence). The CDR3 has 16 amino acids. CDR3 sequence: CSASSAGPSSYNEQFF. The CDR3 DNA reads TGCAGTGCTAGCTCCGCGGGACCGAGCTCCTACAATGAGCAGTTCTTC.

This clonotype showed up many times. The J gene is TRBJ2-1, the V gene TRBV7-8, with D maybe TRBD2 (6 bases). The CDR3 contains 21 residues. The germline V gene has CDR1 SGHVS and CDR2 FQNEAQ. Trimming took 2 bases from V and 0 from J, leaving 26 bases between them. CDR3 protein: CASSLTGRGRPITHSYNEQFF. The CDR3 DNA is TGTGCCAGCAGCTTAACGGGGCGGGGCCGCCCGATTACTCACTCCTACAATGAGCAGTTCTTC. Full variable domain (remainder filled in from reference TRBV7-8 and TRBJ2-1): GAGVSQSPRYKVAKRGQDVALRCDPISGHVSLFWYQQALGQGPEFLTYFQNEAQLDKSGLPSDRFFAERPEGSVSTLKIQRTQQEDSAVYLCASSLTGRGRPITHSYNEQFFGPGTRLTVL.

This clonotype was found once. A much larger clone is a single base away; this may be a read error. The chain employs TRBV29-1 and TRBJ2-3; D remains unclear. This CDR3 spans 12 amino acids. CDR1 and CDR2 (germline): SQVTM, ANQGSEA. The CDR3 reads CGVVSVWDTQYF. CDR3 DNA: TGCGGCGTTGTCTCAGTTTGGGATACGCAGTATTTT.